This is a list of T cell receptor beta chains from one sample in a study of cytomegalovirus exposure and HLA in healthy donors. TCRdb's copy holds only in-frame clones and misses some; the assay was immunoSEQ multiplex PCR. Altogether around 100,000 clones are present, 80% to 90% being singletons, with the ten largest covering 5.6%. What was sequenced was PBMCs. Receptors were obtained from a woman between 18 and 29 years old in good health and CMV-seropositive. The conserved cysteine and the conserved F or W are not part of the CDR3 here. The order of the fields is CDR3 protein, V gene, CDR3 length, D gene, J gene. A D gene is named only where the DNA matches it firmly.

CDR3: ASRSGNTITGELF; V: TRBV5-6; length: 13; D: -; J: TRBJ2-2
CDR3: ASSLGTGVGNTIY; V: TRBV28; length: 13; D: TRBD1; J: TRBJ1-3
CDR3: ASSHGGLPEAF; V: TRBV14; length: 11; D: -; J: TRBJ1-1
CDR3: ASSPQGLANTGELF; V: TRBV7-6; length: 14; D: TRBD2; J: TRBJ2-2
CDR3: ASGLVLSLTRWLFETQY; V: TRBV12-5; length: 17; D: -; J: TRBJ2-5
CDR3: ASLAGYNEQF; V: TRBV5-8; length: 10; D: TRBD2; J: TRBJ2-1
CDR3: ASSRGGTDTQY; V: TRBV25-1; length: 11; D: -; J: TRBJ2-3
CDR3: ASSLQGSTEAF; V: TRBV27; length: 11; D: -; J: TRBJ1-1
CDR3: ASSDNYRFHGYT; V: TRBV25-1; length: 12; D: -; J: TRBJ1-2
CDR3: ASSPGLVETQY; V: TRBV28; length: 11; D: -; J: TRBJ2-5
CDR3: SVAGQGYEQY; V: TRBV29-1; length: 10; D: TRBD1; J: -
CDR3: ASSYSGGELF; V: TRBV7-6; length: 10; D: -; J: TRBJ2-2
CDR3: ASSVGRTSHTQY; V: TRBV9; length: 12; D: TRBD2; J: TRBJ2-3
CDR3: ASSLDSGEIQPQH; V: TRBV18; length: 13; D: -; J: TRBJ1-5
CDR3: ASSADRVETQY; V: TRBV2; length: 11; D: TRBD1; J: TRBJ2-5
CDR3: ASSLGPDRGGYEQY; V: TRBV5-1; length: 14; D: TRBD1; J: TRBJ2-7